This T cell receptor (beta chain) emerged from a study of regulatory T cells in long-lasting Graves disease. The time point is: newly diagnosed GD, antithyroid drugs for less than 3 months. From PBMCs, RNA was extracted and then used to make the TCR library. This clonotype has more than one count but fewer than ten. Its specificity is unknown. The CDR3 sequence is 17 residues long. V dropped 2 bases and J dropped 0 bases, with 12 bases sitting between them. The germline V gene encodes CDR1 SGHNT and CDR2 YYREEE (reference sequence). Building the TCR beta libraries relied on iRepertoire HTBI primers, and CDR3 regions underwent Arm-PCR. TCRdb itself ran the multiplex PCR reads through MiXCR, one entry per CDR3 protein. This table holds around 500,000 distinct CDR3 sequences, 16% found once. General observations from the study: The study found TRBV28, TRBJ1-2 and TRBJ2-5 favored in persistent disease.

The data were also submitted as part of a second study, on T cells in Graves' hyperthyroidism and ophthalmopathy. Turning to that study: Researchers ran a first-round RT-PCR on the TCR CDR3 using the HTBI primer set.

This chain joins TRBV5-4 and TRBJ2-6, with D unresolved. This TCR derives from a woman aged 35 to 59 with Graves disease. This specimen was peripheral blood mononuclear cells (PBMCs), taken at new diagnosis, from a patient treated with antithyroid drugs. The DNA for the CDR3 is TGTGCCAGCAGCTTTGGGCCACAATCCTCTGGGGCCAACGTCCTGACTTTC. Its protein is CASSFGPQSSGANVLTF.